Listed below are T cell receptor beta chains from one sample, sequenced in a study of blood T cell repertoires in COVID-19. Only in-frame clones appear in the TCRdb table, and some are missing; sequencing was by immunoSEQ multiplex PCR. The table includes more than 60,000 clones, 65% to 85% detected once. The source material was peripheral blood. These receptors were obtained from a human donor in a cohort sampled during active COVID-19. CDR3s include the opening cysteine and the closing phenylalanine or tryptophan. Fields, in order: D gene, J gene, V gene, clone size, CDR3 protein, CDR3 DNA. The D gene is left open where the match is weak. Size is omitted from some rows. Given values are once, few, many or a class for expanded clones.

NA TRBJ2-2 TRBV21-1 NA CASSQEGGELFF TGTGCCAGCAGCCAGGAGGGCGGGGAGCTGTTTTTT
TRBD1 TRBJ2-7 TRBV6-2/TRBV6-3 NA CASSFADRLSYEQYF TGTGCCAGCAGTTTCGCGGACAGGTTGTCCTACGAGCAGTACTTC
NA TRBJ1-3 TRBV9 few CASSSPPGNTIYF TGTGCCAGCAGCTCCCCTCCTGGAAACACCATATATTTT
TRBD1 TRBJ2-2 TRBV12-3/TRBV12-4 NA CASSFDRGGELFF TGTGCCAGCAGTTTTGACAGGGGCGGGGAGCTGTTTTTT
TRBD1 TRBJ2-5 TRBV11-3 NA CASRLRGQETQYF TGTGCCAGCAGGCTCAGGGGGCAGGAGACCCAGTACTTC
TRBD2 TRBJ2-1 TRBV3-1/TRBV3-2 NA CASSQEWRTSGRQFF TGTGCCAGCAGCCAAGAATGGAGGACTAGCGGTAGGCAGTTCTTC
NA TRBJ1-6 TRBV6-5 once CASRKGQINSPLHF TGTGCCAGCAGGAAAGGACAGATAAATTCACCCCTCCACTTT
NA TRBJ2-2 TRBV6-1 NA CASSELRGDTGELFF TGTGCCAGCAGTGAACTCCGGGGAGACACCGGGGAGCTGTTTTTT
NA TRBJ1-1 TRBV19 NA CASSIGGGGTEAFF TGTGCCAGTAGTATAGGTGGAGGCGGTACTGAAGCTTTCTTT
NA TRBJ1-2 TRBV30 NA CAWSVQGASYGYTF TGTGCCTGGAGTGTACAAGGGGCGTCTTATGGCTACACCTTC
TRBD2 TRBJ2-7 TRBV3-1/TRBV3-2 few CASSQAGGDYEQYF TGTGCCAGCAGCCAAGCGGGGGGGGACTACGAGCAGTACTTC
NA TRBJ1-4 TRBV9 NA CASSTEPNEKLFF TGTGCCAGCAGCACAGAACCTAATGAAAAACTGTTTTTT
NA TRBJ1-2 TRBV5-4 NA CASSQGSVDGYTF TGTGCCAGCAGCCAGGGTTCGGTAGATGGCTACACCTTC
TRBD2 TRBJ2-5 TRBV7-2 NA CASSSLAGGRETQYF TGTGCCAGCAGCTCGCTAGCGGGGGGCAGGGAGACCCAGTACTTC
TRBD2 TRBJ2-2 TRBV24-1 NA CATSDRTSGGTGELFF TGTGCCACCAGTGACAGGACTAGCGGGGGAACCGGGGAGCTGTTTTTT
NA TRBJ1-1 TRBV30 NA CAWSDGGNTEAFF TGTGCCTGGAGTGACGGGGGGAACACTGAAGCTTTCTTT
NA TRBJ2-3 TRBV5-1 NA CASSLAPQTDTQYF TGCGCCAGCAGCTTGGCTCCCCAGACAGATACGCAGTATTTT
TRBD1 TRBJ2-5 TRBV19 NA CASSSRQGHQETQYF TGTGCCAGTAGTTCACGACAGGGGCACCAAGAGACCCAGTACTTC
NA TRBJ2-5 TRBV29-1 NA CSVGGRVPETQYF TGCAGCGTTGGTGGCAGGGTCCCAGAGACCCAGTACTTC
NA TRBJ2-1 TRBV9 NA CASSVAGSYNEQFF TGTGCCAGCAGCGTAGCTGGCAGTTACAATGAGCAGTTCTTC
NA TRBJ1-2 TRBV6-1 NA CASSEERLFGYTF TGTGCCAGCAGTGAAGAAAGACTCTTCGGCTACACCTTC
TRBD2 TRBJ2-2 TRBV7-2 NA CASSLGVSGGTYTGELFF TGTGCCAGCAGCTTAGGCGTTAGCGGGGGCACATACACCGGGGAGCTGTTTTTT
NA TRBJ2-2 TRBV6-5 NA CASREGGRDTGELFF TGTGCCAGCAGGGAGGGGGGGCGTGACACCGGGGAGCTGTTTTTT
TRBD2 TRBJ2-1 TRBV4-1 NA CASSQPTGTSGHRNEQFF TGCGCCAGCAGCCAGCCAACCGGGACTAGCGGCCATAGGAATGAGCAGTTCTTC
TRBD2 TRBJ2-1 TRBV7-8 NA CASSAGLAGGLSYNEQFF TGTGCCAGCAGCGCAGGACTAGCGGGGGGCCTCTCCTACAATGAGCAGTTCTTC
TRBD2 TRBJ2-7 TRBV11-2 NA CASSLEAGGREQYF TGTGCCAGCAGCTTAGAAGCGGGGGGGCGGGAGCAGTACTTC
NA TRBJ2-3 TRBV4-3 NA CASSESGRSDTQYF TGCGCCAGCAGCGAGTCAGGGCGTTCAGATACGCAGTATTTT
NA TRBJ1-2 TRBV4-1 NA CASSPGGSNYGYTF TGCGCCAGCAGTCCGGGGGGATCTAACTATGGCTACACCTTC
TRBD2 TRBJ2-3 TRBV3-1/TRBV3-2 NA CASSHGGFADTQYF TGTGCCAGCAGCCACGGGGGGTTCGCAGATACGCAGTATTTT
NA TRBJ2-2 TRBV7-6 NA CASSLGQVDLTGELFF TGTGCCAGCAGCTTAGGCCAGGTGGATTTAACCGGGGAGCTGTTTTTT
TRBD1 TRBJ2-7 TRBV4-3 once CASSQETGGPYEQYF TGCGCCAGCAGCCAAGAGACAGGGGGCCCCTACGAGCAGTACTTC
TRBD2 TRBJ2-2 TRBV30 NA CAWSVVRGRVFF TGTGCCTGGAGTGTGGTGCGGGGGAGGGTGTTTTTT
NA TRBJ1-4 TRBV27 NA CASSSISGRERYEKLFF TGTGCCAGCAGTTCCATCAGTGGCCGGGAACGTTATGAAAAACTGTTTTTT
NA TRBJ1-1 TRBV5-1 NA CASSLWPNTEAFF TGCGCCAGCAGCTTGTGGCCTAACACTGAAGCTTTCTTT
NA TRBJ1-3 TRBV6-5 once CASSLPGGSGNTIYF TGTGCCAGCAGTCTCCCCGGGGGATCTGGAAACACCATATATTTT
TRBD1 TRBJ2-7 TRBV5-6 few CASSLRRDRDREQYF TGTGCCAGCAGCTTGCGGAGGGACAGGGACCGCGAGCAGTACTTC
TRBD1 TRBJ1-2 TRBV15 once CATSRDRQGDYTF TGTGCCACCAGCAGAGATCGCCAGGGGGACTACACCTTC
TRBD1 TRBJ1-1 TRBV3-1/TRBV3-2 NA CASSLGQVSTEAFF TGTGCCAGCAGCCTCGGACAGGTATCAACTGAAGCTTTCTTT
NA TRBJ2-2 TRBV7-9 NA CASSLGGEPTGELFF TGTGCCAGCAGCTTAGGTGGGGAGCCCACCGGGGAGCTGTTTTTT
NA TRBJ1-5 TRBV6-5 NA CASMRNIDSNQPQHF TGTGCCAGCATGAGGAACATAGATAGCAATCAGCCCCAGCATTTT
TRBD2 TRBJ2-2 TRBV19 NA CASTVSGTNTGELFF TGTGCCAGTACCGTTAGCGGGACGAACACCGGGGAGCTGTTTTTT
NA TRBJ1-4 TRBV7-6 NA CASSSRGSGEKLFF TGTGCCAGCAGCTCCCGCGGGTCTGGTGAAAAACTGTTTTTT
NA TRBJ1-6 TRBV11-2 NA CASSLVGALSYNSPLHF TGTGCCAGCAGCTTAGTGGGGGCCCTCTCCTATAATTCACCCCTCCACTTT
NA TRBJ1-1 TRBV7-2 few CASSFHGNTEAFF TGTGCCAGCAGCTTCCACGGGAACACTGAAGCTTTCTTT
TRBD1 TRBJ1-2 TRBV5-4 NA CATRKTIRQGNYGYTF TGTGCCACCAGAAAAACCATTCGACAGGGGAACTATGGCTACACCTTC
NA TRBJ1-2 TRBV6-6 NA CASSYRAAVDSGYTF TGTGCCAGCAGTTACCGGGCGGCAGTGGACTCTGGCTACACCTTC
TRBD1 TRBJ1-2 TRBV6-5 NA CASSYVPGGADGYTF TGTGCCAGCAGTTACGTGCCAGGGGGCGCAGATGGCTACACCTTC